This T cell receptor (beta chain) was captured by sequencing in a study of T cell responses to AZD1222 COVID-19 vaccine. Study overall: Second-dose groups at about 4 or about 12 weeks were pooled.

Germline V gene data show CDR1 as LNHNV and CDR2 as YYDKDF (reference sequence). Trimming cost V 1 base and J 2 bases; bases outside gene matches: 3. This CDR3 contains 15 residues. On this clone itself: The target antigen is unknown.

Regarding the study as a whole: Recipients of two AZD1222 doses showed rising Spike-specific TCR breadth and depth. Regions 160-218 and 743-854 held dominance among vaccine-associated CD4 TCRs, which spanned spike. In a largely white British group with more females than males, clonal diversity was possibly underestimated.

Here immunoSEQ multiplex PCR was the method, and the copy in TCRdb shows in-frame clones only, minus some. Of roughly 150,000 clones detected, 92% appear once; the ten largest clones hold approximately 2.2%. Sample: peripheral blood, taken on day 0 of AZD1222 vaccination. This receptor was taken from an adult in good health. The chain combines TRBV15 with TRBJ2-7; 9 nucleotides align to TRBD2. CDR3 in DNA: TGTGCCACCAGCAGAGCGACTAGCGGACCCTACGAGCAGTACTTC. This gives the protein CATSRATSGPYEQYF.